The clone carrying this TCR beta chain was counted only a few times. As yet, its antigen is unknown. Trimming removed 0 bases at V and 2 bases at J, with 13 bases between. The CDR3 contains 16 residues. Germline V gives CDR1 MNHNS, CDR2 SASEGT. These data are taken from a study of T cells in localized non-small cell lung cancer. TCRdb keeps only in-frame clones here, not all; method: immunoSEQ multiplex PCR. Of around 83,000 clones detected, roughly 80% appear once; the ten largest clones hold less than 20%. Study-wide results and caveats: Clonality peaked in uninvolved adjacent lung rather than tumor. One tumor region alone was sequenced, and heterogeneity therefore remains possible. When the top 100 tumor clones were examined, a median around 61 of them also appeared in the adjacent lung, which was paired and uninvolved.

The source was PBMCs, collected before any cancer treatment. The V gene is TRBV6-1, the J gene TRBJ1-1, with D tentatively TRBD1 (5 bases). The receptor was derived from a man aged 40-75 years with stage II squamous cell lung carcinoma. CDR3 residues: CASSEALGRDNTEAFF. The CDR3, as DNA: TGTGCCAGCAGTGAAGCCCTAGGAAGGGACAACACTGAAGCTTTCTTT.